This T cell receptor beta chain was identified during a study of CD4 T cells in relation to SARS-CoV-2 and coronaviruses. Overall study: Shared crossreactive spike epitopes were mapped to their HLA restriction.

Germline-derived CDR1 and CDR2 are LNHDA and SQIVND (reference sequence). The CDR3 loop spans 15 amino acids. V shed 4 bases and J 9 bases; nucleotides not matched to a gene: 11. Here immunoSEQ multiplex PCR was the method, and the copy in TCRdb shows in-frame clones only, minus some. The sample carries under 65,000 clones, around 86% recorded once. Before the COVID-19 pandemic, during about 2010-2019, CD4+ T cells were taken from unexposed donors. Cryopreserved PBMCs were CD4-enriched, then split into naive and memory cells. This receptor was obtained from a human donor in good health. The chain couples TRBV19 to TRBJ2-1; 8 bases agree with TRBD2. Sample: memory CD4+ T cells from PBMCs. CDR3 sequence reads: CASSKPGLVRGEQFF. Here the CDR3 DNA reads TGTGCCAGTAGTAAGCCGGGACTAGTAAGGGGTGAGCAGTTCTTC.